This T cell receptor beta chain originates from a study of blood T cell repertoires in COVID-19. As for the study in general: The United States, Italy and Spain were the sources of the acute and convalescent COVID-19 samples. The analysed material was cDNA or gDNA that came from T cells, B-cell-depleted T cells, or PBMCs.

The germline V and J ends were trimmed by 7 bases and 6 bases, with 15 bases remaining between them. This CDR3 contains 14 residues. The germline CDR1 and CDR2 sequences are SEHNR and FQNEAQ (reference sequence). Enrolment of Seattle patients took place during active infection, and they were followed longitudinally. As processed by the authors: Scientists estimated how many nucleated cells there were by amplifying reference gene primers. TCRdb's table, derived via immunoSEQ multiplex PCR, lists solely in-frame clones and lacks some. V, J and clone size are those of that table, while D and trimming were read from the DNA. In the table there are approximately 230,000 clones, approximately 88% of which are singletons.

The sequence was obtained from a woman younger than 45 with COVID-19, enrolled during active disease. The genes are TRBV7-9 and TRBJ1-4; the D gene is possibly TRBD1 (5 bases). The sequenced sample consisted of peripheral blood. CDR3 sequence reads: CASTLVGGDEKLFF. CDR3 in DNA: TGTGCCAGCACCCTCGTCGGGGGGGATGAAAAACTGTTTTTT.